The entry that follows covers one TCR beta chain sequence. The sample originates from a study of blood T cell repertoires in COVID-19. Overall study context: Whether acute or convalescent, the COVID-19 samples came from the United States, Italy and Spain. From T cells, B-cell-depleted T cells, or PBMCs came the material, which was cDNA or gDNA.

Original data processing: Cell counts per sample came from amplifying reference gene primers. TCRdb keeps only in-frame clones here, not all; method: immunoSEQ multiplex PCR. V, J and clone size were drawn from that table, and D and trimming were deduced from the DNA. Of some 80,000 clones listed, 86% were seen once; the top ten hold 15% to 20%. Germline CDR1 reads MNHEY; CDR2 reads SMNVEV (reference sequence). The germline V and J ends were trimmed by 2 bases and 4 bases, with 11 bases remaining between them. The CDR3 extends over 14 amino acids. The sample was peripheral blood. This receptor was taken from a human donor in a cohort sampled during active COVID-19. The V and J genes are TRBV27 and TRBJ2-5, with D possibly matching TRBD1 (6 bases). The CDR3 protein is CASSLMGAPETQYF. As DNA, the CDR3 is TGTGCCAGCAGTTTAATGGGGGCCCCAGAGACCCAGTACTTC.